One and the same sample provided the 24 T cell receptor beta chains below, sequenced in a study of tumor-infiltrating lymphocytes in primary liver carcinoma (dated by TCRdb to 2016 to 2017). Sequenced on an Illumina HiSeq 2500. Using a constant-region primer and ProtoScript II reverse transcriptase, TCRbeta-specific cDNA was reverse-transcribed from 400 to 550 ng total RNA. The TCRbeta libraries were prepared through three rounds of nested multiplex PCR following a slightly modified ARM-PCR procedure. Each of the first two PCR rounds ran for about 10 cycles using multiplex TRBV1-TRBV30 forward primers together with a Cbeta reverse primer. TCRdb trimmed the raw reads at Q25, called clones with MiXCR and kept productive beta chains. Records with the same CDR3 protein are collapsed into one entry carrying the most frequent genes and DNA. The sample yields 70,000 to 95,000 distinct CDR3 sequences; roughly three quarters were counted once. Together, the top ten hold about 27% of the sample.

Total RNA and DNA were co-extracted from about 20-30 mg of bulk tissue with the AllPrep DNA/RNA mini kit, without cell sorting. Sequenced material: liver tumor tissue from sampling region 4. The cell subset or site label for this specimen denotes: tumor region T4, right-lateral pole. These receptor sequences come from a man aged 35 to 55 with primary liver carcinoma and hepatitis B virus infection.

The chain is built from TRBV10-3 and TRBJ2-3; TRBD2 might be the D (6 bases). Germline CDR1 is ENHRY and CDR2 is SYGVKD. The CDR3 consists of 15 residues. The V gene lost 0 bases and the J gene lost 2 bases, with 9 bases spanning the gap. The CDR3 sequence is CAISESAGNTDTQYF. CDR3 coding DNA: TGTGCCATCAGTGAGTCAGCGGGCAACACAGATACGCAGTATTTT.

Remarks on this clonotype: Without the conserved terminal phenylalanine or tryptophan, this CDR3 likely stems from a read error. The genes are TRBV6-1 and TRBJ2-3; D possibly corresponds to TRBD2 (5 bases). Germline loops: CDR1 MNHNS, CDR2 SASEGT. CDR3 size: 18 residues. V was cut by 6 bases and J by 0 bases, with 22 bases left in between. The CDR3 DNA is TGTGCCAGCAGAGAACCAGCTAGCAGGCCGTATAGCACAGATACGCAGTATTAT. As protein: CASREPASRPYSTDTQYY.

With respect to this clonotype: One end of the junction varies from germline; a read error may be responsible. V is TRBV2 and J is TRBJ2-5; D not certain. CDR1 and CDR2 from the germline V gene are SNHLY and FYNNEI. The CDR3 has 13 residues. The CDR3 region is CANSVTSQETQYF. The CDR3 DNA is TGTGCCAACAGTGTGACGAGTCAAGAGACCCAGTACTTC.

Note on this clonotype: The junction shows a germline mismatch at one end, possibly a read error. The CDR3, as DNA: TGTGCCAACAGCTCCAGACAGGCTTCGAACACCGAGGAGCTCTTTTTT. Translation: CANSSRQASNTEELFF. The chain carries TRBV11-2 and TRBJ2-2; D perhaps matches TRBD1 (6 bases). The CDR3 is 16 residues long. In germline, CDR1 is SGHAT, CDR2 FQNNGV.

V usage is TRBV29-1 and J usage is TRBJ2-1; the match to TRBD2 covers 12 bases. The CDR3 consists of 14 residues. CDR1 is SQVTM and CDR2 is ANQGSEA in the germline V gene. J was trimmed by 12 bases and V by 7 bases; bases with no gene match: 13. The CDR3 loop reads CSGGLAGLSDGQFF. In DNA, the CDR3 is TGCAGCGGCGGACTAGCGGGATTGTCAGATGGGCAGTTCTTC.

With regard to this clonotype: Sequence at one end of the junction differs from germline and may be a read error. The chain joins TRBV11-2 to TRBJ2-3; 13 bases align to TRBD2. The CDR3 is made up of 18 amino acids. The V gene's germline CDR1 is SGHAT and CDR2 FQNNGV. The CDR3 DNA reads as TGTGTCAGCAGCTTAACTACTAGCGGGAGGGCGGGGCGATATATGCAGTATTTT. Its translation is CVSSLTTSGRAGRYMQYF.

On this clonotype: At one boundary the junction diverges from the germline segment, which might be a read error. The chain uses TRBV12-3 or TRBV12-4 and TRBJ2-2, with 7 nucleotides matching TRBD1. This CDR3 spans 16 amino acids. The CDR3 DNA reads as TGTGCCAGCAGGTTTGAAGGGGGCGCATGGTCCGGGGATCTGTTTTTT. Protein: CASRFEGGAWSGDLFF.

Turning to this clonotype: Relative to the germline gene, one junction end is altered; a read error may explain this. The rearrangement joins TRBV19 to TRBJ2-4; 7 positions match TRBD2. The CDR3 runs 17 residues. Germline V lookup: CDR1 LNHDA, CDR2 SQIVND (reference sequence). The CDR3 is CASSKASSGIAENIQYF. CDR3 DNA sequence: TGTGCCAGTAGTAAAGCCTCTAGCGGAATAGCCGAAAACATTCAGTACTTC.

Remarks on this clonotype: The conserved phenylalanine or tryptophan is not found at the CDR3 terminus, so this likely reflects a read error. Because the CDR3's place on the DNA is in doubt, the DNA is left out and the CDR3 is given as listed by TCRdb. The chain employs TRBV10-3 and TRBJ1-3; no DNA check was done on the table's D call, TRBD1. Germline V gene data show CDR1 as ENHRY and CDR2 as SYGVKD. The CDR3 totals 14 residues, both ends included. The CDR3 sequence: CAIGIGLSGNTTYY.

The rearrangement uses TRBV11-2 and TRBJ2-7; D gene uncertain. With 5 bases removed from V and 3 bases from J, the gap between germline ends came to 14 bases. CDR3 size: 14 residues. Germline CDR1 is SGHAT and CDR2 is FQNNGV. CDR3 nucleotides: TGTGCCAGCAGCCTAACCGACACTGACTACGAGCAGTACTTC. This encodes CASSLTDTDYEQYF.

This clonotype appeared once. A much larger clonotype is one base distant, so this may be a read error. V is TRBV5-6 and J is TRBJ2-7; unclear D gene. CDR3 size: 15 residues. CDR1 is SGHDT, CDR2 YYEEEE, per germline. This CDR3 is CVGSLESASSYEQYF. The CDR3 nucleotides are TGTGTCGGCAGCCTTGAGAGCGCCAGCTCCTACGAGCAGTACTTC.

Concerning this clonotype itself: This could be a read error, since a much larger clone is one nucleotide away. Because it lacks the conserved phenylalanine or tryptophan at the end, this CDR3 is likely a read error. This rearrangement joins TRBV7-9 to TRBJ1-1, with D hard to call. CDR1 and CDR2 (germline): SEHNR, FQNEAQ (reference sequence). V lost 0 bases, J lost 11 bases, and 13 bases lay in between. The CDR3 extends over 13 amino acids. The CDR3 DNA reads TGTGCCAGCAGCTTAGCGCGAGATAGCGTGGCTTTCTCT. Amino acid sequence: CASSLARDSVAFS.

The chain uses TRBV9 and TRBJ2-3; 11 bases agree with TRBD2. V lost 0 bases, J lost 5 bases, and 8 bases stayed unmatched. Germline loops: CDR1 SGDLS, CDR2 YYNGEE. The CDR3 is made up of 17 amino acids. The CDR3 protein is CASSVAPLAGGIDTQYF. CDR3 nucleotides: TGTGCCAGCAGCGTAGCTCCGCTAGCGGGAGGTATAGATACGCAGTATTTT.

This clonotype was observed a single time. The J gene is TRBJ1-1, the V gene TRBV6-5; no clear D. With 2 bases removed from V and 12 bases from J, the gap between germline ends came to 16 bases. The CDR3 length is 13 residues. The germline V gene has CDR1 MNHEY and CDR2 SVGAGI. The CDR3 DNA reads as TGTGCCAGCAGTTACAGGGAGAACACTGGAACTTTCTTT. Translating it yields CASSYRENTGTFF.

This clonotype is a singleton in its sample. CDR3 protein: CANSDGRYTF. The CDR3, as DNA: TGTGCCAATAGTGATGGTCGCTACACCTTC. The V gene is TRBV6-1, the J gene TRBJ1-2; D gene ambiguous. The V gene lost 10 bases and the J gene lost 9 bases, with 12 bases spanning the gap. Germline CDR1 and CDR2: MNHNS and SASEGT. This CDR3 has 10 amino acids.

The sample holds many counts of this clonotype. The rearrangement joins TRBV12-3 or TRBV12-4 to TRBJ1-2; D gene uncertain. Trimming removed 5 bases at V and 4 bases at J, with 14 bases between. The CDR3 runs 14 residues. The CDR3 nucleotides are TGTGCCAGCAGTACGGGCCAGGCGATCTATGGCTACACCTTC. Its translation: CASSTGQAIYGYTF.

This clonotype was recorded a few times. A much bigger clone sits one base away, suggesting this may be a read error. V usage is TRBV6-6 and J usage is TRBJ1-1; D gene uncertain. The CDR3 extends over 12 amino acids. Germline V gives CDR1 MNHNY, CDR2 SVGAGI (reference sequence). The CDR3 coding sequence is TGTACCAGCAGTTACGTGGGTGGTGAAGCTTTCTTT. Encoded protein: CTSSYVGGEAFF.

Comments on this clonotype: A read error is likely, as this CDR3 ends without the conserved phenylalanine or tryptophan. This sequence joins TRBV4-1 and TRBJ2-3; no firm D call. The CDR3 runs to 16 residues. Germline V gene lookup returns CDR1 MGHRA and CDR2 YSYEKL. CDR3 nucleotide sequence: TGTGCCAGCAGCCATGCCAAAATGTATGGGGCAGATACGCAGTATTTG. It is translated as CASSHAKMYGADTQYL.

This clonotype was counted only a few times. This chain links TRBV7-9 with TRBJ2-3; the D gene is possibly TRBD2 (5 bases). This CDR3 spans 16 amino acids. CDR1 and CDR2 from the germline V gene are SEHNR and FQNEAQ (reference sequence). The germline V and J ends were trimmed by 4 bases and 0 bases, with 14 bases remaining between them. The CDR3 sequence: CASSSPRARSTDTQYF. The CDR3 DNA reads TGTGCCAGCAGCTCCCCGCGGGCCCGGAGCACAGATACGCAGTATTTT. Full variable domain (missing parts from reference TRBV7-9 and TRBJ2-3): DTGVSQNPRHKITKRGQNVTFRCDPISEHNRLYWYRQTLGQGPEFLTYFQNEAQLEKSRLLSDRFSAERPKGSFSTLEIQRTEQGDSAMYLCASSSPRARSTDTQYFGPGTRLTVL.

V is TRBV29-1 and J is TRBJ2-5; D call uncertain. CDR1 and CDR2 (germline): SQVTM, ANQGSEA. V lost 6 bases and J lost 5, with 19 bases in between. The CDR3 totals 14 residues. The CDR3 here is CSVSCGKAVETQYF. In nucleotides, the CDR3 is TGCAGCGTCTCTTGTGGGAAGGCCGTTGAGACCCAGTACTTC.

In the case of this clonotype: Being one base from a much bigger clone, this may be a read error. The CDR3 DNA sequence: TGTGCCAGCACCTACAGGACCCTCACAGATCCGCAGTATTTT. Translation: CASTYRTLTDPQYF. This sequence joins TRBV6-1 and TRBJ2-3; D perhaps matches TRBD1 (5 bases). This CDR3 comprises 14 residues. The germline CDR1 and CDR2 sequences are MNHNS and SASEGT.

As concerns this clonotype: One end of the junction fails to match germline, which may point to a read error. This chain joins TRBV10-3 and TRBJ2-2, with D tentatively TRBD1 (5 bases). CDR1 ENHRY and CDR2 SYGVKD come from the germline V gene. There are 14 residues in the CDR3. CDR3 nucleotide sequence: TGTGCCATCAGCGAGTCCAGGGATGACGTGGAGCTGTTTTTT. This sequence encodes CAISESRDDVELFF.

Notes on this clonotype: This may stem from a read error, because a much larger clone lies one nucleotide away. The chain uses TRBV28 and TRBJ2-1, with D perhaps matching TRBD2 (6 bases). Germline loops: CDR1 MDHEN, CDR2 SYDVKM. The V end lost 5 bases, the J end lost 3 bases, and 14 bases lay between the germline ends. This CDR3 has 15 residues. The CDR3 DNA reads TGTGCCAGCAGTATAGCGGTGTTACTCTACAATGAGCAGTTCTTC. It codes for CASSIAVLLYNEQFF. The full variable domain, completed using reference TRBV28 and TRBJ2-1, is DVKVTQSSRYLVKRTGEKVFLECVQDMDHENMFWYRQDPGLGLRLIYFSYDVKMKEKGDIPEGYSVSREKKERFSLILESASTNQTSMYLCASSIAVLLYNEQFFGPGTRLTVL.

Relative to its sample, this clonotype is medium-sized. The chain recombines TRBV11-2 with TRBJ2-7; 7 bases agree with TRBD1. This CDR3 region has 14 residues. V was pared by 5 bases and J by 5 bases, with 9 bases of the junction left unmatched. Germline V gives CDR1 SGHAT, CDR2 FQNNGV. The CDR3, as DNA: TGTGCCAGCAGCCCCGGACAGGTTGTAGACGAGCAGTACTTC. Amino acids: CASSPGQVVDEQYF.